This TCR beta chain originates from a study of CD8 T cells in Susac syndrome. V lost 10 bases to trimming and J lost 2 bases, with 20 bases between them. Germline V gene data show CDR1 as MDHEN and CDR2 as SYDVKM. The CDR3 contains 15 residues. Study-wide results and limits: It was acknowledged by the study that relatively few individuals were included in its TCR sequencing and HLA analysis.

It was with random hexamers that 0.5 to 1 ug RNA was reverse transcribed. Across 54 Vbeta and 13 Jbeta, TCR beta CDR3 was amplified with immunoSEQ multiplex PCR. TCRdb recomputed calls from the immunoSEQ multiplex PCR reads with MiXCR, one row per CDR3 protein. The sample carries around 150,000 distinct CDR3 sequences, around 94% recorded once. About this clonotype itself: What it recognizes is unknown.

TEMRA cells were FACS-enriched, with CD8+ and CD4+ T cells isolated negatively. The chain recombines TRBV28 with TRBJ2-5, with D perhaps TRBD2 (7 bases). Source material: CD4+ T cells from PBMCs. This receptor was identified in a human donor in good health. The CDR3 DNA sequence: TGTGCCACCCGGAGGGGGGGCGCTGGGCAAGAGACCCAGTACTTC. Translating gives CATRRGGAGQETQYF.